The table lists the clone carrying this TCR beta chain with a few counts. TCRdb independently ran MiXCR on the RT-PCR reads; one entry per CDR3 protein. The sample lists roughly 180,000 distinct CDR3 sequences, 41% occurring once. The sample originates from a study of patients and donors after allogeneic stem cell transplantation. This CDR3 contains 12 residues. Trimming shortened V by 5 bases and J by 5 bases, and 7 bases separated the two germline ends. Sequenced input: blood, either unsorted or a sorted T cell fraction (not recorded which). The V and J genes are TRBV12-3 or TRBV12-4 and TRBJ2-1; D not resolved. The TCR comes from a human donor who was either an allogeneic HSCT recipient or a stem cell or donor lymphocyte infusion donor (not recorded which). It is not recorded whose cells these are; they may come from a transplant donor. CDR3 sequence: CASSLSDNEQFF. The CDR3 coding sequence is TGTGCCAGCAGTCTTAGTGACAATGAGCAGTTCTTC.